Below, 20 T cell receptor beta chains from the same sample are listed, as sequenced in a study of T cells in Graves' hyperthyroidism and ophthalmopathy. The investigators amplified TCR beta CDR3 regions from RNA transcripts. An initial round of RT-PCR targeting the TCR CDR3 relied on the HTBI primer set. TCRdb ran MiXCR on the multiplex PCR reads and lists one entry per CDR3 protein. The sample lists 550,000 to 700,000 distinct CDR3 sequences, 40% to 55% seen once, with over 15% in the top ten. Sequences were obtained from peripheral blood or thyroid tissue (not recorded which). The receptors derive from an adult woman with Graves' disease, either hyperthyroidism or ophthalmopathy (not recorded which).

The CDR3 sequence: CASSPTKNIQYF. CDR3 in DNA: TGTGCCAGCAGCCCGACCAAAAACATTCAGTACTTC. The rearrangement links TRBV7-2 to TRBJ2-5, with D hard to call. The assigned J gene may be wrong: the sequence end matches TRBJ2-4 better. The CDR3 is 12 amino acids. In germline, CDR1 is SGHTA, CDR2 FQGNSA.

The chain joins TRBV7-2 to TRBJ1-5; D remains unclear. Trimming pared 3 bases from V and 7 bases from J, leaving 10 bases between. Germline V gene lookup returns CDR1 SGHTA and CDR2 FQGNSA. The CDR3 loop spans 13 amino acids. The CDR3 DNA reads as TGTGCCAGCAGCTTGGGCAGGACGCAGCCCCAGCATTTT. It specifies CASSLGRTQPQHF.

This clonotype was seen repeatedly, ten times or more. This chain joins TRBV15 and TRBJ2-2, with TRBD1 matching 10 bases. The CDR3 is 15 residues long. Germline loops: CDR1 LNHNV, CDR2 YYDKDF (reference sequence). J gave up 7 bases and V 5 bases, and 7 bases lay outside the gene matches. The CDR3 nucleotides read TGTGCCACCAGCGCCGGGACAGGGGTTGTCGGGGAGCTGTTTTTT. Its protein product is CATSAGTGVVGELFF.

A single count supports this clonotype. The rearrangement joins TRBV11-2 to TRBJ2-2, with a possible D match to TRBD1 (5 bases). The V and J ends lost 5 bases and 4 bases respectively, with 14 bases between them. Germline V gene lookup returns CDR1 SGHAT and CDR2 FQNNGV. The CDR3 sequence is 15 residues long. The CDR3, as DNA: TGTGCCAGCAGCCCAATTGGGGCTAGCACCGGGGAGCTGTTTTTT. Its translation is CASSPIGASTGELFF. Together with reference TRBV11-2 and TRBJ2-2, the CDR3 gives the full variable domain: EAGVAQSPRYKIIEKRQSVAFWCNPISGHATLYWYQQILGQGPKLLIQFQNNGVVDDSQLPKDRFSAERLKGVDSTLKIQPAKLEDSAVYLCASSPIGASTGELFFGEGSRLTVL.

V usage is TRBV7-9 and J usage is TRBJ2-7, with unresolved D. The J call may not be correct, given that the DNA end is closer to TRBJ2-1. CDR3 size: 13 residues. CDR1 is SEHNR, CDR2 FQNEAQ, per germline (reference sequence). CDR3 amino acids: CASSGRPDNEQFF. The CDR3 coding sequence is TGTGCCAGCTCTGGCAGACCAGACAATGAGCAGTTCTTC.

This clonotype was counted ten times or more. The V and J genes are TRBV5-1 and TRBJ2-7; 8 bases are shared with TRBD2. Losses at the gene ends were 0 bases for V and 7 bases for J; bases not matched to a gene: 6. Per the germline V gene, CDR1 is SGHRS and CDR2 is YFSETQ. The length of the CDR3 is 14 residues. CDR3 region: CASSLAGTREEQYF. CDR3 bases: TGCGCCAGCAGCTTGGCGGGGACTAGAGAGGAGCAGTACTTC.

This clonotype was seen at least ten times. The chain couples TRBV9 to TRBJ2-7; D not certain. Germline V gene sequence: CDR1 SGDLS, CDR2 YYNGEE. The CDR3 has 14 amino acids. The V and J ends lost 3 bases and 2 bases respectively, with 12 bases between them. The DNA for the CDR3 is TGTGCCAGCAGCGGAGATCTGAGCCCCTACGAGCAGTACTTC. Its translation: CASSGDLSPYEQYF.

The genes are TRBV20-1 and TRBJ1-5; 8 positions match TRBD1. Germline values: CDR1 DFQATT, CDR2 SNEGSKA (reference sequence). This CDR3 has 10 amino acids. V shed 3 bases and J 15 bases; nucleotides not matched to a gene: 4. CDR3 bases: TGCAGTGCTAGCGGGACAGGTTGGCATTTT. Protein sequence: CSASGTGWHF.

This clonotype was seen more than once but under ten times. The J gene is TRBJ1-1, the V gene TRBV29-1; maybe TRBD1 (5 bases). Trimming stripped 7 bases from V and 6 bases from J, with 21 bases between. Germline V CDR1 and CDR2: SQVTM, ANQGSEA. This CDR3 contains 14 residues. The CDR3, as DNA: TGCAGCGCGGCTGTCAGGCAGGGCTTCCCTGAAGCTTTCTTT. Encoded protein: CSAAVRQGFPEAFF.

The chain joins TRBV10-3 to TRBJ2-5; the match to TRBD1 covers 7 bases. Trimming removed 3 bases from V and 2 bases from J; junction bases left unmatched: 9. The CDR3 sequence is 16 residues long. CDR1 and CDR2 (germline): ENHRY, SYGVKD. The DNA of the CDR3 is TGTGCCATCAGTGACGAGACAGGGAGTGGTCAAGAGACCCAGTACTTC. It translates to CAISDETGSGQETQYF.

In its sample, this clonotype was seen a few times. The V and J genes are TRBV10-3 and TRBJ1-2; tentatively, D is TRBD1 (6 bases). Germline V lookup: CDR1 ENHRY, CDR2 SYGVKD. This CDR3 contains 12 residues. V was cut by 4 bases and J by 8 bases, with 11 bases left in between. CDR3 DNA: TGTGCCATCAGTGGACAGGCCCGCGGCTACACCTTC. It codes for CAISGQARGYTF.

Regarding this clonotype: This CDR3 is missing its conserved last phenylalanine or tryptophan, likely due to a read error. The limits of the CDR3 on the DNA are not certain, so only TCRdb's listed CDR3 is given. The chain is built from TRBV2 and TRBJ2-2; the D segment call TRBD2 is taken from the table without a DNA check. Germline-derived CDR1 and CDR2 are SNHLY and FYNNEI. Ends included, the CDR3 has 12 residues. The CDR3 spells CASRDPSGTSGS.

This clonotype has at least ten counts. The chain couples TRBV20-1 to TRBJ2-5; 7 nucleotides match TRBD2. The CDR3 extends over 16 amino acids. Unmatched junction bases numbered 14, after V lost 2 bases and J lost 5 bases. Germline-derived CDR1 and CDR2 are DFQATT and SNEGSKA (reference sequence). CDR3 amino acids: CSARHLLAVNRETQYF. In nucleotides, the CDR3 is TGCAGTGCTAGACACTTGCTAGCGGTCAACAGGGAGACCCAGTACTTC.

The genes are TRBV7-2 and TRBJ2-6; 10 positions agree with TRBD1. The V gene's germline CDR1 is SGHTA and CDR2 FQGNSA. CDR3 length: 18 amino acids. After removal of 5 bases from V and 2 bases from J, the junction contained 9 bases not matched to a gene. The CDR3 loop is CASSAGTGVSPGANVLTF. CDR3 sequence (DNA): TGTGCCAGCAGCGCCGGGACAGGGGTCTCCCCTGGGGCCAACGTCCTGACTTTC.

The chain joins TRBV7-9 to TRBJ2-7; TRBD1 or TRBD2 may be the D gene (6 bases each). The CDR3 covers 15 residues. Trimming stripped 5 bases from V and 2 bases from J, with 16 bases between. Germline V CDR1 and CDR2: SEHNR, FQNEAQ (reference sequence). CDR3 bases: TGTGCCAGCAGCCCCCCAGGTAGGGGGGCCTACGAGCAGTACTTC. Translation: CASSPPGRGAYEQYF.

This clonotype was counted at least ten times. The J gene is TRBJ1-5, the V gene TRBV9; TRBD1 matches 12 bases. Germline V CDR1 and CDR2: SGDLS, YYNGEE. V was clipped by 3 bases and J by 6 bases; unmatched bases: 4. CDR3 size: 15 residues. CDR3 coding DNA: TGTGCCAGCAGCGAGGGACAGGGGGCGTTTCAGCCCCAGCATTTT. As protein: CASSEGQGAFQPQHF.

The table lists this clonotype with many counts. The V call is TRBV5-1, the J call TRBJ2-5, with 8 bases matching TRBD1. With 1 base clipped from V and 3 bases from J, the junction kept 5 bases outside the gene matches. The length of the CDR3 is 15 residues. Germline V gene lookup returns CDR1 SGHRS and CDR2 YFSETQ. The CDR3 loop reads CASSLSPTGEETQYF. The CDR3 DNA reads as TGCGCCAGCAGCTTGTCACCGACAGGGGAAGAGACCCAGTACTTC. Based on the CDR3 plus reference TRBV5-1 and TRBJ2-5, the full variable domain is KAGVTQTPRYLIKTRGQQVTLSCSPISGHRSVSWYQQTPGQGLQFLFEYFSETQRNKGNFPGRFSGRQFSNSRSEMNVSTLELGDSALYLCASSLSPTGEETQYFGPGTRLLVL.

J is TRBJ1-2 and V is TRBV24-1; D possibly corresponds to TRBD1 (5 bases). The CDR3 loop spans 14 amino acids. V gave up 4 bases and J gave up 8 bases, with 16 bases separating them. Per germline, CDR1 KGHDR and CDR2 SFDVKD. The CDR3 region is CATSDRDGLRGYTF. The CDR3 region has the DNA TGTGCCACCAGTGACCGGGACGGATTGAGGGGCTACACCTTC.

J is TRBJ1-5 and V is TRBV5-1; maybe TRBD1 (6 bases). The CDR3 sequence is 14 residues long. V was clipped by 2 bases and J by 3 bases, with 9 bases between them. The V gene's germline CDR1 is SGHRS and CDR2 YFSETQ. The chain's CDR3 is CASSFGQNNQPQHF. Written as DNA, the CDR3 is TGCGCCAGCAGCTTTGGACAGAACAATCAGCCCCAGCATTTT.

The V call is TRBV11-1, the J call TRBJ1-1; TRBD1 aligns across 9 bases. J was trimmed by 11 bases and V by 5 bases; bases with no gene match: 9. This CDR3 is built from 13 residues. The V gene's germline CDR1 is SGHAT and CDR2 FQDESV (reference sequence). The CDR3 reads CASSPRTGVVAFF. As DNA, the CDR3 is TGTGCCAGCAGCCCCCGGACAGGGGTTGTTGCTTTCTTT.